These 12 T cell receptor beta chains originate from one sample sequenced in a study of blood T cell repertoires in COVID-19. The repertoire was sequenced with immunoSEQ multiplex PCR; TCRdb's copy has only in-frame clones and lacks some. Altogether 200,000 to 250,000 clones are present, 86% being singletons, with the ten largest covering less than 4.5%. Sequencing used PBMCs or T cells enriched from blood (not recorded which). The receptor set was obtained from a woman between 35 and 50 years old with acute COVID-19.

CDR3 in DNA: TGCGCCAGCAGGCTCGCCGGACAGGGCGTCCACAATGAGCAGTTCTTC. Translated: CASRLAGQGVHNEQFF. The chain recombines TRBV10-2 with TRBJ2-1, with 8 bases lining up with TRBD1. J was trimmed by 5 bases and V by 6 bases; bases with no gene match: 12. CDR3 length equals 16 residues. The germline V gene encodes CDR1 WSHSY and CDR2 SAAADI.

J is TRBJ1-3 and V is TRBV10-3, with D perhaps TRBD1 (6 bases). The germline CDR1 and CDR2 sequences are ENHRY and SYGVKD. This CDR3 is 15 amino acids long. Deletions cut 0 bases from V and 3 bases from J, with 9 bases between. DNA for the CDR3: TGTGCCATCAGTGAGTCGGCACAGGGTGGAAACACCATATATTTT. Encoded protein: CAISESAQGGNTIYF.

This clone appeared once. The chain joins TRBV10-3 to TRBJ1-5; 9 positions match TRBD1. The V gene end was trimmed by 0 bases and the J gene end by 6 bases; junction bases not matched to a gene: 12. CDR1 and CDR2 from the germline V gene are ENHRY and SYGVKD. The CDR3 has 18 residues. The CDR3 DNA sequence: TGTGCCATCAGTGAGTCAATTACAGGGGGCGAGATTGGTCAGCCCCAGCATTTT. The encoded protein is CAISESITGGEIGQPQHF.

This clone was counted between two and nine times. This chain joins TRBV24-1 and TRBJ2-2, with 7 positions matching TRBD2. There are 16 residues in the CDR3. The germline CDR1 and CDR2 sequences are KGHDR and SFDVKD. V dropped 3 bases and J dropped 2; count of bases not matched to a gene: 5. The CDR3 nucleotides are TGTGCCACCAGTGATCAATGGGGGGGAAACACCGGGGAGCTGTTTTTT. Translating gives CATSDQWGGNTGELFF.

This chain joins TRBV2 and TRBJ1-5; D not resolved. Trimming cost V 2 bases and J 5 bases, with 10 bases left between them. This CDR3 spans 14 amino acids. Germline lookup yields CDR1 SNHLY and CDR2 FYNNEI. Here the CDR3 reads CASSESSRYQPQHF. Written as DNA, the CDR3 is TGTGCCAGCAGTGAAAGTTCCCGGTATCAGCCCCAGCATTTT.

The rearrangement joins TRBV5-1 to TRBJ1-1, with 11 bases that match TRBD1. Germline-derived CDR1 and CDR2 are SGHRS and YFSETQ. Losses at the gene ends were 3 bases for V and 5 bases for J; bases not matched to a gene: 6. This CDR3 is 15 amino acids long. The CDR3 DNA sequence: TGCGCCAGCAGCTCCGGACAGGGGGCGAGTACTGAAGCTTTCTTT. It is translated as CASSSGQGASTEAFF.

The genes are TRBV5-1 and TRBJ2-7; weak D call: TRBD2 (5 bases). Per the germline V gene, CDR1 is SGHRS and CDR2 is YFSETQ. V shed 7 bases and J shed 2 bases, with 16 bases lying between them. The CDR3 contains 14 residues. CDR3 DNA sequence: TGCGCCAGCCGATCGGAGGTGAATACCTACGAGCAGTACTTC. Translating it yields CASRSEVNTYEQYF.

This chain connects TRBV10-1 to TRBJ2-7; 8 nucleotides line up with TRBD1. Losses at the gene ends were 6 bases for V and 2 bases for J; bases not matched to a gene: 9. The CDR3 is 15 residues long. Per the germline V gene, CDR1 is WNHNN and CDR2 is SYGVQD (reference sequence). The CDR3 protein is CASSPRGHDAYEQYF. The CDR3, as DNA: TGCGCCAGCAGCCCCAGGGGGCACGACGCCTACGAGCAGTACTTC.

The rearrangement uses TRBV9 and TRBJ2-2; the D gene is possibly TRBD2 (6 bases). The CDR3 length is 15 residues. Germline CDR1 and CDR2: SGDLS and YYNGEE. Trimming pared 3 bases from V and 8 bases from J, leaving 17 bases between. CDR3 DNA: TGTGCCAGCAGCGCCCGGGGGTCTGTAACGGGGGAGCTGTTTTTT. This codes for CASSARGSVTGELFF.

CDR3 coding DNA: TGTGCCAGCAGTACAGGGGGAACTGGCTACACCTTC. Residues: CASSTGGTGYTF. The chain couples TRBV27 to TRBJ1-2; 8 positions match TRBD1. Per the germline V gene, CDR1 is MNHEY and CDR2 is SMNVEV (reference sequence). CDR3 size: 12 residues. V shed 5 bases and J 7 bases; nucleotides not matched to a gene: 3.

The chain carries TRBV18 and TRBJ1-1; 11 bases agree with TRBD1. J gave up 1 base and V 4 bases, and 2 bases lay outside the gene matches. CDR1 is KGHSH and CDR2 is LQKENI in the germline V gene. The CDR3 has 15 amino acids. The CDR3, as DNA: TGTGCCAGCTCACGGGGACAGGGGGGGAACACTGAAGCTTTCTTT. This codes for CASSRGQGGNTEAFF.

The rearrangement uses TRBV14 and TRBJ2-1, with D perhaps matching TRBD1 (5 bases). V was pared by 1 base and J by 7 bases, with 14 bases between. The CDR3 consists of 15 residues. Germline CDR1 and CDR2: SGHDN and FVKESK. The CDR3 DNA is TGTGCCAGCAGCCAAGTAACAGGTTATACTAATGAGCAGTTCTTC. This translates into CASSQVTGYTNEQFF.